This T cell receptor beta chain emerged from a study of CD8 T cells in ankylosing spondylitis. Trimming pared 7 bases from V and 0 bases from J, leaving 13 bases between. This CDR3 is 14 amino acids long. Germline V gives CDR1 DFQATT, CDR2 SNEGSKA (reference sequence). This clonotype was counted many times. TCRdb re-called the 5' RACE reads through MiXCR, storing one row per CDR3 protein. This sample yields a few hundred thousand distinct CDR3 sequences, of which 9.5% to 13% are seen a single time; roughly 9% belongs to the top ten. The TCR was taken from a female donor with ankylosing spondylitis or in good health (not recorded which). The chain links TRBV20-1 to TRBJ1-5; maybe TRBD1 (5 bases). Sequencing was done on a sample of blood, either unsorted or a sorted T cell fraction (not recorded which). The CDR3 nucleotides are TGCAGTGTTATTCGGGGGACTAGCAATCAGCCCCAGCATTTT. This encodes CSVIRGTSNQPQHF.